These 27 T cell receptor beta chains were sequenced from one sample in a study of cytomegalovirus exposure and HLA in healthy donors. PCR primers comprised 60 Vbeta and 13 Jbeta primers. Here immunoSEQ multiplex PCR was the method, and the copy in TCRdb shows in-frame clones only, minus some. The table records 90,000 or so clones, around 76% of them present only once. Sequencing used PBMCs. The receptors here all came from a man in his thirties or forties in good health and CMV-seropositive.

The gene calls are TRBV6-5 and TRBJ2-5; 7 nucleotides match TRBD2. Trimming cost V 5 bases and J 3 bases; bases outside gene matches: 6. The CDR3 is 14 residues long. Germline V lookup: CDR1 MNHEY, CDR2 SVGAGI. CDR3 region: CASSVWGGEETQYF. The CDR3 DNA reads as TGTGCCAGCAGTGTGTGGGGGGGAGAAGAGACCCAGTACTTC.

This sequence joins TRBV5-1 and TRBJ2-3; D is possibly TRBD1 (6 bases). The CDR3 runs 11 residues. The germline V gene encodes CDR1 SGHRS and CDR2 YFSETQ. The ends were cut back, 4 bases at V and 6 bases at J, with 6 bases in the middle. The DNA for the CDR3 is TGCGCCAGCAGCAGGGGGGATACGCAGTATTTT. Protein: CASSRGDTQYF.

Concerning this clone itself: One end of the junction varies from germline; a read error may be responsible. The rearrangement uses TRBV7-7 and TRBJ1-5; D is unresolved. This CDR3 is 13 amino acids long. Germline CDR1 and CDR2: SSHAT and FNYEAQ (reference sequence). CDR3 residues: CASSPQAGQPQHF. The DNA for the CDR3 is TGTGCTAGCAGCCCCCAGGCGGGGCAGCCCCAGCATTTT.

The chain recombines TRBV6-1 with TRBJ1-1; 7 bases match TRBD1. V was pared by 5 bases and J by 2 bases, with 5 bases of the junction left unmatched. There are 14 residues in the CDR3. CDR1 and CDR2 from the germline V gene are MNHNS and SASEGT. CDR3 residues: CASSWGTANTEAFF. The CDR3 DNA follows: TGTGCCAGCAGTTGGGGGACAGCCAACACTGAAGCTTTCTTT.

The V gene is TRBV28, the J gene TRBJ1-3; TRBD1 matches at 7 bases. Germline CDR1 is MDHEN and CDR2 is SYDVKM. The CDR3 has 16 amino acids. V trimming: 5 bases; J trimming: 0 bases; junction bases outside the gene matches: 7. DNA of the CDR3: TGTGCCAGCAGTCCGGACAGGCACCTCTCTGGAAACACCATATATTTT. This sequence encodes CASSPDRHLSGNTIYF.

This rearrangement joins TRBV9 to TRBJ1-3, with D unresolved. The germline V gene has CDR1 SGDLS and CDR2 YYNGEE. The V end was cut by 4 bases, the J end by 0 bases, with 14 bases between. The length of the CDR3 is 16 residues. The CDR3 DNA follows: TGTGCCAGCAGCCCAGAAATCCCGTACTCTGGAAACACCATATATTTT. It encodes CASSPEIPYSGNTIYF.

The chain combines TRBV5-5 with TRBJ2-2; tentative D call: TRBD1 (6 bases). CDR1 is SGHKS, CDR2 YYEKEE, per germline (reference sequence). The CDR3 contains 16 residues. Deletions cut 4 bases from V and 6 bases from J, with 19 bases between. In DNA, the CDR3 is TGTGCCAGCAGCCTACAAGGACAGTTTGGCCCCGGGGAGCTGTTTTTT. This codes for CASSLQGQFGPGELFF.

The rearrangement links TRBV4-1 to TRBJ1-2; TRBD1 might be the D (6 bases). Germline V gives CDR1 MGHRA, CDR2 YSYEKL. The CDR3 is made up of 17 amino acids. V lost 0 bases, J lost 3 bases, and 17 bases lay in between. CDR3 nucleotide sequence: TGCGCCAGCAGCCAAGATTTCGGCGGCGGGGGCCACTATGGCTACACCTTC. This translates into CASSQDFGGGGHYGYTF.

CDR3 sequence: CASNGQGGQPQHF. CDR3 in DNA: TGTGCCAGTAATGGGCAGGGCGGCCAGCCCCAGCATTTT. The rearrangement uses TRBV19 and TRBJ1-5, with a tentative D call TRBD1 (5 bases). This CDR3 is built from 13 residues. Per germline, CDR1 LNHDA and CDR2 SQIVND (reference sequence). V was cut by 7 bases and J by 7 bases, with 14 bases left in between.

The chain combines TRBV5-1 with TRBJ2-1, with 10 nucleotides matching TRBD1. Losses at the gene ends were 4 bases for V and 2 bases for J; bases not matched to a gene: 3. Germline V gives CDR1 SGHRS, CDR2 YFSETQ. The CDR3 sequence is 15 residues long. CDR3 loop: CASSRGQGPYNEQFF. CDR3 nucleotides: TGCGCCAGCAGCCGGGGACAGGGGCCCTACAATGAGCAGTTCTTC.

This clone occurred once. CDR3 residues: CASSVGQGLNSPLHF. The CDR3, as DNA: TGTGCCAGCAGCGTAGGGCAGGGCCTAAATTCACCCCTCCACTTT. This chain connects TRBV9 to TRBJ1-6, with D perhaps matching TRBD1 (5 bases). The CDR3 loop spans 15 amino acids. V was cut by 0 bases and J by 7 bases, with 11 bases left in between. Germline V gene sequence: CDR1 SGDLS, CDR2 YYNGEE.

This chain links TRBV4-1 with TRBJ1-5; 9 bases agree with TRBD1. V shed 0 bases and J 0 bases; nucleotides not matched to a gene: 12. The CDR3 runs 20 residues. Germline CDR1 is MGHRA and CDR2 is YSYEKL. The CDR3: CASSQEGIGTGFYSNQPQHF. Written as DNA, the CDR3 is TGCGCCAGCAGCCAAGAAGGAATCGGGACAGGGTTTTATAGCAATCAGCCCCAGCATTTT.

J is TRBJ1-1 and V is TRBV7-9, with 8 bases aligning to TRBD1. The CDR3 runs 16 residues. V was pared by 3 bases and J by 1 base, with 7 bases of the junction left unmatched. CDR1 is SEHNR and CDR2 is FQNEAQ in the germline V gene (reference sequence). The chain's CDR3 is CASSLGGTGGNTEAFF. Written as DNA, the CDR3 is TGTGCCAGCAGCTTGGGAGGCACAGGGGGGAACACTGAAGCTTTCTTT.

This clone was counted only a few times. The chain is built from TRBV15 and TRBJ2-6, with D maybe TRBD1 (6 bases). CDR3 size: 16 residues. The germline V gene has CDR1 LNHNV and CDR2 YYDKDF (reference sequence). Trimming left V 4 bases short and J 3 bases short, with 13 bases between. DNA for the CDR3: TGTGCCACCAGCAAGAACAGGGCTGGTGGGGCCAACGTCCTGACTTTC. This encodes CATSKNRAGGANVLTF.

The V call is TRBV10-3, the J call TRBJ2-7, with D possibly TRBD1 on 7 matching bases. The length of the CDR3 is 14 residues. CDR1 and CDR2 (germline): ENHRY, SYGVKD. V shed 2 bases and J shed 2 bases, with 10 bases lying between them. In DNA, the CDR3 is TGTGCCATCAGTGAGGGAGGGGGCCCCTACGAGCAGTACTTC. Translation: CAISEGGGPYEQYF.

The rearrangement uses TRBV7-6 and TRBJ1-2, with a weak D call TRBD1 (6 bases). V lost 4 bases and J lost 0, with 12 bases in between. CDR3 size: 15 residues. Germline values: CDR1 SGHVS, CDR2 FNYEAQ. CDR3 bases: TGTGCCAGCAGCTCCCATAGACAGGCTAACTATGGCTACACCTTC. It yields the protein CASSSHRQANYGYTF.

The rearrangement joins TRBV29-1 to TRBJ1-1, with D perhaps matching TRBD1 (5 bases). The germline CDR1 and CDR2 sequences are SQVTM and ANQGSEA. The V and J ends lost 6 bases and 1 base respectively, with 12 bases between them. This CDR3 has 13 residues. The CDR3 loop reads CSVRRGSNTEAFF. CDR3 DNA: TGCAGCGTCCGGAGGGGCTCGAACACTGAAGCTTTCTTT.

The genes are TRBV7-9 and TRBJ1-1, with D unresolved. The CDR3 spans 15 residues. Trimming cost V 1 base and J 0 bases, with 9 bases left between them. The germline V gene has CDR1 SEHNR and CDR2 FQNEAQ (reference sequence). The CDR3 DNA sequence: TGTGCCAGCAGCTTAGGGTCGGGAATGAACACTGAAGCTTTCTTT. Its translation is CASSLGSGMNTEAFF.

In its sample, this clone was seen a few times. The chain uses TRBV7-3 and TRBJ2-2; 7 positions agree with TRBD1. Germline V CDR1 and CDR2: SGHTA, FQGTGA. The CDR3 has 13 amino acids. The ends lost 5 bases at V and 7 bases at J; junction bases unmatched: 4. CDR3 protein: CASSETGNGELFF. The CDR3 coding sequence is TGTGCCAGCAGCGAGACAGGGAACGGGGAGCTGTTTTTT.

Points on this clone: This sample also contains other DNA sequences that code for the same CDR3. The chain employs TRBV9 and TRBJ2-5, with 10 bases identical to TRBD2. J gave up 5 bases and V 1 base, and 5 bases lay outside the gene matches. CDR1 SGDLS and CDR2 YYNGEE come from the germline V gene. The CDR3 is made up of 15 amino acids. The CDR3 here is CASSVSGGAGETQYF. In nucleotides, the CDR3 is TGTGCCAGCAGCGTAAGCGGGGGGGCCGGGGAGACCCAGTACTTC.

The V gene is TRBV2, the J gene TRBJ2-2; the D is unclear. The ends were cut back, 1 base at V and 4 bases at J, with 7 bases in the middle. Germline assignment: CDR1 SNHLY and CDR2 FYNNEI. The CDR3 runs 14 residues. CDR3: CASSEVLPTGELFF. The CDR3 DNA reads as TGTGCCAGCAGTGAAGTCCTTCCCACCGGGGAGCTGTTTTTT.

V usage is TRBV4-1 and J usage is TRBJ1-5, with D possibly matching TRBD1 (6 bases). The CDR3 runs to 17 residues. The germline V gene has CDR1 MGHRA and CDR2 YSYEKL. V lost 1 base and J lost 4, with 17 bases in between. CDR3 coding DNA: TGCGCCAGCAGCCAAGGTCAGGGGACACAAAAAAATCAGCCCCAGCATTTT. Translated: CASSQGQGTQKNQPQHF.

The V and J genes are TRBV27 and TRBJ1-4; possible D gene TRBD1, 5 bases. Germline CDR1 reads MNHEY; CDR2 reads SMNVEV (reference sequence). Trimming took 5 bases from V and 5 from J, leaving 12 bases between them. The CDR3 runs 14 residues. CDR3 DNA sequence: TGTGCCAGCAGTCCCCTCGCAGGGAATGAAAAACTGTTTTTT. Translating gives CASSPLAGNEKLFF.

This clone has more than one count but fewer than ten. The chain recombines TRBV27 with TRBJ1-2; 8 positions agree with TRBD1. The CDR3 extends over 15 amino acids. J gave up 4 bases and V 4 bases, and 8 bases lay outside the gene matches. The germline CDR1 and CDR2 sequences are MNHEY and SMNVEV (reference sequence). CDR3 sequence (DNA): TGTGCCAGCAGTTCATACAGGGGGTCAGGCTATGGCTACACCTTC. It encodes CASSSYRGSGYGYTF.

V gene TRBV2 combines with J gene TRBJ2-2; possible D gene TRBD1, 5 bases. The V and J ends lost 10 bases and 4 bases respectively, with 13 bases between them. Looked up from germline, CDR1 is SNHLY and CDR2 is FYNNEI. CDR3 size: 13 residues. In DNA form, the CDR3 reads TGTGCCACCCAGGGTAGAATCACCGGGGAGCTGTTTTTT. Its translation is CATQGRITGELFF.

The CDR3 bases are TGTGCCTGGAGTGATACGGGACTAGCTGTCCATGAGCAGTTCTTC. It is translated as CAWSDTGLAVHEQFF. The chain couples TRBV30 to TRBJ2-1, with 9 bases identical to TRBD2. Germline-derived CDR1 and CDR2 are GTSNPN and SVGIG (reference sequence). J was trimmed by 8 bases and V by 1 base; bases with no gene match: 9. CDR3 length equals 15 residues. Full variable domain (rest looked up from reference TRBV30 and TRBJ2-1): SQTIHQWPATLVQPVGSPLSLECTVEGTSNPNLYWYRQAAGRGLQLLFYSVGIGQISSEVPQNLSASRPQDRQFILSSKKLLLSDSGFYLCAWSDTGLAVHEQFFGPGTRLTVL.

The chain combines TRBV14 with TRBJ2-5; a possible D gene is TRBD2 (5 bases). CDR3 length: 12 residues. Germline V gene lookup returns CDR1 SGHDN and CDR2 FVKESK. Trimming left V 3 bases short and J 7 bases short, with 9 bases between. CDR3: CASSQARGTQYF. As DNA, the CDR3 is TGTGCCAGCAGCCAGGCCCGGGGGACCCAGTACTTC.